These 24 T cell receptor beta chains share one sample of origin, sequenced in a study of blood T cell repertoires in COVID-19. Libraries were prepared by immunoSEQ multiplex PCR; TCRdb keeps only in-frame clonotypes and omits some of them. The sample includes around 270,000 clones, approximately 85% seen only once; the top ten take approximately 4.2%. The sequenced sample was PBMCs or T cells enriched from blood (not recorded which). Source of these receptors: a woman aged 25-40 years who had recovered from COVID-19.

The rearrangement links TRBV21-1 to TRBJ2-2; the table's D gene call, TRBD2, was not cross checked with the DNA. TRBV21-1 is noted as a pseudogene. The CDR3 is made up of 16 amino acids. The CDR3 DNA reads TGTGCCAGCAGCCCCCCTAAGGGAGACAACACCGGGGAGCTGTTTTTT. Translated: CASSPPKGDNTGELFF.

The chain combines TRBV7-9 with TRBJ2-5; 8 bases fit TRBD1. The junction had 5 bases not matched to a gene; V was cut back by 4 bases and J by 1 base. CDR1 is SEHNR, CDR2 FQNEAQ, per germline (reference sequence). The CDR3 extends over 15 amino acids. The CDR3 protein is CASSSRQGTQETQYF. CDR3 coding DNA: TGTGCCAGCAGCTCGAGACAGGGGACCCAAGAGACCCAGTACTTC.

This chain links TRBV5-6 with TRBJ1-1; tentatively, D is TRBD1 (5 bases). CDR1 SGHDT and CDR2 YYEEEE come from the germline V gene. The germline V and J ends were trimmed by 1 base and 6 bases, with 10 bases remaining between them. The CDR3 has 13 residues. Here the CDR3 DNA reads TGTGCCAGCAGCTTGCGGGGGAAGGCTGAAGCTTTCTTT. It codes for CASSLRGKAEAFF. Combining the CDR3 with reference TRBV5-6 and TRBJ1-1 gives the whole variable domain DAGVTQSPTHLIKTRGQQVTLRCSPKSGHDTVSWYQQALGQGPQFIFQYYEEEERQRGNFPDRFSGHQFPNYSSELNVNALLLGDSALYLCASSLRGKAEAFFGQGTRLTVV.

This chain links TRBV6-5 with TRBJ1-1; D possibly corresponds to TRBD1 (5 bases). The CDR3 runs 14 residues. Germline values: CDR1 MNHEY, CDR2 SVGAGI. The V gene lost 6 bases and the J gene lost 0 bases, with 11 bases spanning the gap. CDR3 in DNA: TGTGCCAGCAGGCGACAGTCCATGAACACTGAAGCTTTCTTT. This gives the protein CASRRQSMNTEAFF.

The J gene is TRBJ2-1, the V gene TRBV12-5, with 7 bases aligning to TRBD2. Germline CDR1 LGHNT, CDR2 FRNRAP. This CDR3 has 15 amino acids. Trimming at V came to 5 bases and at J to 5 bases, leaving 9 bases not matched to a gene. Written as DNA, the CDR3 is TGTGCTAGTGGTGGCCAGCGGGAAACCCACAATGAGCAGTTCTTC. As protein: CASGGQRETHNEQFF.

This sequence joins TRBV29-1 and TRBJ1-2; D is perhaps TRBD1 (5 bases). V was pared by 0 bases and J by 8 bases, with 10 bases between. CDR3 size: 12 residues. CDR1 SQVTM and CDR2 ANQGSEA come from the germline V gene. CDR3 DNA: TGCAGCGTTGAAGAACCAGGGTACGGCTACACCTTC. Encoded protein: CSVEEPGYGYTF.

The V gene is TRBV28, the J gene TRBJ2-1, with 8 positions matching TRBD2. The length of the CDR3 is 15 residues. V trimming: 5 bases; J trimming: 4 bases; junction bases outside the gene matches: 7. Germline V gene lookup returns CDR1 MDHEN and CDR2 SYDVKM. CDR3 DNA: TGTGCCAGCAGTGACGGGGGGGCTAATTACAATGAGCAGTTCTTC. Protein: CASSDGGANYNEQFF.

V is TRBV3-1 (or the pseudogene TRBV3-2) and J is TRBJ2-1; TRBD2 agrees at 10 bases. V trimming: 7 bases; J trimming: 7 bases; junction bases outside the gene matches: 7. Germline loops: CDR1 LGHDT, CDR2 YNNKEL (reference sequence). This CDR3 region has 14 residues. Here the CDR3 DNA reads TGTGCCAGCACCCCTAGCGGGAGTTCTAATGAGCAGTTCTTC. Its protein product is CASTPSGSSNEQFF.

The V and J genes are TRBV19 and TRBJ2-7, with 8 bases lining up with TRBD1. The length of the CDR3 is 14 residues. CDR1 is LNHDA, CDR2 SQIVND, per germline (reference sequence). With 5 bases clipped from V and 0 bases from J, the junction kept 3 bases outside the gene matches. Here the CDR3 reads CASSYGQGSYEQYF. CDR3 coding DNA: TGTGCCAGTAGTTATGGACAGGGCTCCTACGAGCAGTACTTC.

This clone was counted only a few times. This chain connects TRBV9 to TRBJ2-1, with TRBD2 matching over 10 bases. With 4 bases clipped from V and 4 bases from J, the junction kept 8 bases outside the gene matches. Germline CDR1 is SGDLS and CDR2 is YYNGEE. The CDR3 totals 16 residues. This CDR3 is CASSTRTSGEYNEQFF. CDR3 sequence (DNA): TGTGCCAGCAGCACCCGGACTAGCGGAGAGTACAATGAGCAGTTCTTC.

Only one count was recorded for this clone. This chain connects TRBV6-1 to TRBJ1-4, with TRBD1 matching 7 bases. The V gene end was trimmed by 4 bases and the J gene end by 2 bases; junction bases not matched to a gene: 10. The germline V gene has CDR1 MNHNS and CDR2 SASEGT. This CDR3 spans 17 amino acids. CDR3 amino acids: CASSGRQGPGTNEKLFF. The CDR3 coding sequence is TGTGCCAGCAGTGGGAGACAGGGTCCCGGGACTAATGAAAAACTGTTTTTT.

This clone was counted a single time. V is TRBV6-5 and J is TRBJ1-1; a possible D gene is TRBD1 (5 bases). The V gene lost 9 bases and the J gene lost 1 base, with 9 bases spanning the gap. Germline assignment: CDR1 MNHEY and CDR2 SVGAGI. The CDR3 is 12 amino acids. The CDR3 nucleotides read TGTGCCAGTAAAACAGGGAACACTGAAGCTTTCTTT. Translation gives CASKTGNTEAFF.

The chain has TRBV27 and TRBJ1-2; D call uncertain. Germline V gene sequence: CDR1 MNHEY, CDR2 SMNVEV (reference sequence). The CDR3 runs 13 residues. The germline V and J ends were trimmed by 6 bases and 0 bases, with 8 bases remaining between them. The DNA for the CDR3 is TGTGCCAGCAGCCGTCTAGCTAACTATGGCTACACCTTC. Translating it yields CASSRLANYGYTF.

V is TRBV6-5 and J is TRBJ2-2, with TRBD1 matching 8 bases. Trimming took 4 bases from V and 4 from J; bases not matched to a gene: 2. The germline V gene has CDR1 MNHEY and CDR2 SVGAGI. This CDR3 is 14 amino acids long. CDR3 residues: CASSSDRGTGELFF. The CDR3 DNA reads as TGTGCCAGCAGTTCCGACAGGGGCACCGGGGAGCTGTTTTTT.

The rearrangement joins TRBV19 to TRBJ1-1; TRBD1 matches at 7 bases. The CDR3 runs to 15 residues. Germline V gives CDR1 LNHDA, CDR2 SQIVND (reference sequence). V lost 5 bases to trimming and J lost 4 bases; unmatched junction nucleotides: 10. The CDR3 loop is CASSATGVWGTEAFF. CDR3 DNA: TGTGCCAGTAGTGCTACAGGGGTGTGGGGCACTGAAGCTTTCTTT.

V is TRBV12-3 or TRBV12-4 and J is TRBJ2-7, with unresolved D. Trimming stripped 6 bases from V and 0 bases from J, with 9 bases between. CDR3 length: 13 residues. The CDR3 bases are TGTGCCAGCAGGGGCAGAAGCTCCTACGAGCAGTACTTC. Protein sequence: CASRGRSSYEQYF.

V is TRBV5-1 and J is TRBJ1-1; D uncertain. Looked up from germline, CDR1 is SGHRS and CDR2 is YFSETQ. V shed 0 bases and J shed 4 bases, with 10 bases lying between them. The CDR3 is 14 residues long. The CDR3 nucleotides are TGCGCCAGCAGCTTGGGGGAGGTAAGCACTGAAGCTTTCTTT. It translates to CASSLGEVSTEAFF.

This clone was seen a few times. This chain uses TRBV19 with TRBJ1-1; D unclear. The germline CDR1 and CDR2 sequences are LNHDA and SQIVND (reference sequence). This CDR3 spans 13 amino acids. The germline V and J ends were trimmed by 7 bases and 1 base, with 10 bases remaining between them. DNA for the CDR3: TGTGCCAGTACATTGACTGAGAACACTGAAGCTTTCTTT. Residues: CASTLTENTEAFF.

The V call is TRBV30, the J call TRBJ1-2, with D perhaps matching TRBD1 (5 bases). Germline lookup yields CDR1 GTSNPN and CDR2 SVGIG (reference sequence). The CDR3 consists of 12 residues. The CDR3 protein is CAGAGTSLGYTF. The CDR3 DNA sequence: TGTGCTGGCGCCGGGACTAGCTTAGGCTACACCTTC.

The chain has TRBV25-1 and TRBJ2-7, with a weak D call TRBD1 (6 bases). Trimming removed 8 bases from V and 1 base from J, with 24 bases in between. The CDR3 runs to 17 residues. Germline-derived CDR1 and CDR2 are MGHDK and SYGVNS. This CDR3 reads CASQRSGPGARSYEQYF. The CDR3, as DNA: TGTGCCAGCCAAAGAAGCGGACCAGGGGCTCGATCCTACGAGCAGTACTTC.

The V gene is TRBV6-5, the J gene TRBJ1-2; 11 nucleotides line up with TRBD1. CDR3 length: 16 residues. Germline-derived CDR1 and CDR2 are MNHEY and SVGAGI. J lost 3 bases, V lost 2 bases, and 5 bases had no gene match. The CDR3 loop is CASSYPRTGGDYGYTF. The CDR3 DNA reads TGTGCCAGCAGTTACCCACGGACAGGGGGCGACTATGGCTACACCTTC.

This clone was found a few times. This chain uses TRBV7-8 with TRBJ1-2; weak D call: TRBD1 (5 bases). Germline V gene sequence: CDR1 SGHVS, CDR2 FQNEAQ. This CDR3 is built from 15 residues. The V and J ends lost 5 bases and 1 base respectively, with 14 bases between them. In DNA, the CDR3 is TGTGCCAGCAGCCCGAAGACAGCGCTTAACTATGGCTACACCTTC. Amino acids: CASSPKTALNYGYTF.

The count of this clone is one. The chain recombines TRBV6-5 with TRBJ1-5; no clear D. Germline loops: CDR1 MNHEY, CDR2 SVGAGI. The germline V and J ends were trimmed by 4 bases and 4 bases, with 14 bases remaining between them. The CDR3 length is 15 residues. CDR3 nucleotides: TGTGCCAGCAGTTCTTATCGACACCCAAATCAGCCCCAGCATTTT. As protein: CASSSYRHPNQPQHF.

The rearrangement uses TRBV3-1 (or the pseudogene TRBV3-2) and TRBJ1-1, with TRBD1 matching 11 bases. The CDR3 covers 14 residues. V lost 6 bases and J lost 1; bases outside the gene matches: 1. Germline assignment: CDR1 LGHDT and CDR2 YNNKEL (reference sequence). DNA of the CDR3: TGTGCCAGCAGGGGGACAGGGGGGAACACTGAAGCTTTCTTT. Translated, it gives CASRGTGGNTEAFF.